Shown below are 28 T cell receptor beta chains from a single sample sequenced in a study of cytomegalovirus exposure and HLA in healthy donors. The PCR ran on 60 Vbeta and 13 Jbeta primers. TCRdb keeps only in-frame clones here, not all; method: immunoSEQ multiplex PCR. The sample holds fewer than 150,000 clones, about 70% seen once. The sequenced sample was PBMCs. Source of these receptors: a woman aged 40 to 49 in good health and CMV-seronegative.

The CDR3, as DNA: TGTGCCATCAGTGATCCCGGACTAGCGGGAGGCGGTGAGCAGTTCTTC. Its protein is CAISDPGLAGGGEQFF. The J gene is TRBJ2-1, the V gene TRBV10-3; TRBD2 agrees at 14 bases. The CDR3 is 16 amino acids. Germline V gene sequence: CDR1 ENHRY, CDR2 SYGVKD. J lost 9 bases, V lost 3 bases, and 7 bases had no gene match.

The chain couples TRBV5-1 to TRBJ2-7, with D possibly being TRBD1 (5 bases). This CDR3 comprises 14 residues. Germline CDR1 reads SGHRS; CDR2 reads YFSETQ. V was trimmed by 0 bases and J by 7 bases, leaving 14 bases between them. For the CDR3, the DNA is TGCGCCAGCAGCTTGGGACAGCCCCCGGAGGAGCAGTACTTC. This encodes CASSLGQPPEEQYF.

The chain links TRBV7-9 to TRBJ1-1; D is unresolved. This CDR3 comprises 12 residues. V gave up 3 bases and J gave up 5 bases, with 7 bases separating them. From germline, CDR1 is SEHNR and CDR2 FQNEAQ (reference sequence). Written as DNA, the CDR3 is TGTGCCAGCAGCTTGTTGGAGACTGAAGCTTTCTTT. Protein: CASSLLETEAFF.

V is TRBV7-2 and J is TRBJ2-1; 9 bases fit TRBD1. The V and J ends lost 5 bases and 10 bases, in that order; junction bases with no gene match: 15. Germline V gives CDR1 SGHTA, CDR2 FQGNSA. This CDR3 is 16 amino acids long. The CDR3 protein is CASSGYRDRVIGEQFF. The CDR3 DNA sequence: TGTGCCAGCAGCGGATACCGGGACAGGGTTATTGGGGAGCAGTTCTTC.

A few counts support this clone. The chain has TRBV19 and TRBJ2-7; 8 bases are shared with TRBD1. Per germline, CDR1 LNHDA and CDR2 SQIVND (reference sequence). The CDR3 has 15 residues. V lost 3 bases to trimming and J lost 4 bases; unmatched junction nucleotides: 8. Here the CDR3 DNA reads TGTGCCAGTAGTATCGGACAGGGAGATGGGTACGAGCAGTACTTC. It is translated as CASSIGQGDGYEQYF.

The rearrangement joins TRBV5-5 to TRBJ1-5, with D maybe TRBD1 (5 bases). The CDR3 sequence is 17 residues long. Deletions cut 0 bases from V and 1 base from J, with 14 bases between. Germline lookup yields CDR1 SGHKS and CDR2 YYEKEE (reference sequence). The CDR3 coding sequence is TGTGCCAGCAGCTTGGTAGGTGCAGGGTTCAGCAATCAGCCCCAGCATTTT. It is translated as CASSLVGAGFSNQPQHF.

This clone was seen a single time. The chain couples TRBV6-5 to TRBJ1-1; 7 nucleotides line up with TRBD1. CDR1 is MNHEY and CDR2 is SVGAGI in the germline V gene. The CDR3 runs 15 residues. V trimming: 6 bases; J trimming: 0 bases; junction bases outside the gene matches: 7. CDR3 residues: CASRGTAVMNTEAFF. The CDR3 nucleotides are TGTGCCAGCAGGGGGACAGCCGTAATGAACACTGAAGCTTTCTTT.

CDR3 DNA: TGCGCCAGCAGCCCGGGAGGGGGAAGGACCTACGAGCAGTACTTC. Protein sequence: CASSPGGGRTYEQYF. The V gene is TRBV5-1, the J gene TRBJ2-7; 8 nucleotides line up with TRBD2. The CDR3 has 15 amino acids. Looked up from germline, CDR1 is SGHRS and CDR2 is YFSETQ. Trimming took 4 bases from V and 2 from J; bases not matched to a gene: 8.

The chain recombines TRBV18 with TRBJ2-7; no firm D call. This CDR3 is 14 amino acids long. With 0 bases removed from V and 2 bases from J, the gap between germline ends came to 8 bases. Per germline, CDR1 KGHSH and CDR2 LQKENI. CDR3 amino acids: CASSPPIGPYEQYF. CDR3 nucleotides: TGTGCCAGCTCACCACCGATTGGCCCCTACGAGCAGTACTTC. The variable domain in full, with the rest retrieved from reference TRBV18 and TRBJ2-7, is NAGVMQNPRHLVRRRGQEARLRCSPMKGHSHVYWYRQLPEEGLKFMVYLQKENIIDESGMPKERFSAEFPKEGPSILRIQQVVRGDSAAYFCASSPPIGPYEQYFGPGTRLTVT.

V and J are TRBV11-1 and TRBJ1-2, with TRBD1 matching 8 bases. V lost 5 bases, J lost 6 bases, and 2 bases stayed unmatched. Germline V lookup: CDR1 SGHAT, CDR2 FQDESV (reference sequence). This CDR3 spans 12 amino acids. The chain's CDR3 is CASSRQGNGYTF. CDR3 sequence (DNA): TGTGCCAGCAGCCGACAGGGGAATGGCTACACCTTC.

The chain uses TRBV7-2 and TRBJ2-1; D may be TRBD1 (6 bases). This CDR3 has 13 residues. In germline, CDR1 is SGHTA, CDR2 FQGNSA. Trimming stripped 4 bases from V and 9 bases from J, with 13 bases between. This chain's CDR3 is CASSYRVRGEQFF. CDR3 DNA sequence: TGTGCCAGCAGCTACAGGGTTAGAGGTGAGCAGTTCTTC.

The V and J genes are TRBV6-1 and TRBJ1-5; TRBD1 agrees at 9 bases. Losses at the gene ends were 3 bases for V and 4 bases for J; bases not matched to a gene: 1. There are 14 residues in the CDR3. Germline V gene sequence: CDR1 MNHNS, CDR2 SASEGT. The CDR3 nucleotides read TGTGCCAGCAGTGATGGGACAGGGAATCAGCCCCAGCATTTT. It is translated as CASSDGTGNQPQHF.

The chain combines TRBV29-1 with TRBJ1-5; D might be TRBD1 (5 bases). The CDR3 contains 10 residues. Germline-derived CDR1 and CDR2 are SQVTM and ANQGSEA. This CDR3 is CRWGEQPQHF. The CDR3 coding sequence is TGCAGATGGGGGGAACAGCCCCAGCATTTT.

V is TRBV6-5 and J is TRBJ2-7, with TRBD2 matching over 12 bases. Unmatched junction bases numbered 9, after V lost 8 bases and J lost 7 bases. The CDR3 is 14 residues long. The V gene's germline CDR1 is MNHEY and CDR2 SVGAGI. CDR3 nucleotides: TGTGCCAGCTCCCGGACTAGCGGGAATTATGAGCAGTACTTC. Its translation is CASSRTSGNYEQYF.

The chain uses TRBV5-1 and TRBJ1-5; possible D gene TRBD1, 5 bases. The CDR3 is 16 amino acids. V gave up 0 bases and J gave up 4 bases, with 14 bases separating them. Germline loops: CDR1 SGHRS, CDR2 YFSETQ. This CDR3 reads CASSLAGPQGNQPQHF. CDR3 coding DNA: TGCGCCAGCAGCTTGGCAGGACCTCAGGGAAATCAGCCCCAGCATTTT.

The CDR3 coding sequence is TGTGCCAGCAGCGCGTCCCCCTATGGCTACACCTTC. It translates to CASSASPYGYTF. The chain employs TRBV9 and TRBJ1-2; D gene unclear. CDR3 length equals 12 residues. Germline loops: CDR1 SGDLS, CDR2 YYNGEE. The V end lost 3 bases, the J end lost 4 bases, and 7 bases lay between the germline ends.

The CDR3 sequence is CASSFQGLVYNEQFF. DNA of the CDR3: TGTGCCAGCAGTTTTCAGGGACTAGTCTACAATGAGCAGTTCTTC. The J gene is TRBJ2-1, the V gene TRBV28; 8 bases fit TRBD2. Germline V gene data show CDR1 as MDHEN and CDR2 as SYDVKM. Losses at the gene ends were 3 bases for V and 3 bases for J; bases not matched to a gene: 4. The CDR3 spans 15 residues.

This chain links TRBV6-4 with TRBJ2-3, with D possibly TRBD1 on 5 matching bases. Germline V lookup: CDR1 MRHNA, CDR2 SNTAGT. CDR3 length: 13 amino acids. V lost 2 bases and J 3 bases, leaving 6 bases between the germline ends. This chain's CDR3 is CASSDQGTDTQYF. The CDR3, as DNA: TGTGCCAGCAGTGACCAGGGTACAGATACGCAGTATTTT.

The rearrangement joins TRBV29-1 to TRBJ1-2; unclear D gene. The CDR3 consists of 12 residues. Germline CDR1 SQVTM, CDR2 ANQGSEA. V gave up 3 bases and J gave up 2 bases, with 7 bases separating them. CDR3: CSVDRPNYGYTF. The CDR3 DNA follows: TGCAGCGTTGACAGGCCGAACTATGGCTACACCTTC.

This chain connects TRBV12-5 to TRBJ1-6; tentatively, D is TRBD1 (5 bases). The CDR3 spans 19 residues. Per germline, CDR1 LGHNT and CDR2 FRNRAP. V was trimmed by 1 base and J by 6 bases, leaving 22 bases between them. This CDR3 is CASGLASLGGWGSNSPLHF. CDR3 DNA sequence: TGTGCTAGTGGTTTGGCGTCTCTCGGGGGATGGGGATCTAATTCACCCCTCCACTTT.

This chain joins TRBV9 and TRBJ2-7, with D possibly matching TRBD1 (5 bases). CDR1 SGDLS and CDR2 YYNGEE come from the germline V gene. Trimming shortened V by 0 bases and J by 0 bases, and 7 bases separated the two germline ends. This CDR3 spans 14 amino acids. CDR3 nucleotides: TGTGCCAGCAGCGTAGGCAGGGCCTCCTACGAGCAGTACTTC. This encodes CASSVGRASYEQYF. Drawing the rest from reference TRBV9 and TRBJ2-7, the complete variable domain is DSGVTQTPKHLITATGQRVTLRCSPRSGDLSVYWYQQSLDQGLQFLIQYYNGEERAKGNILERFSAQQFPDLHSELNLSSLELGDSALYFCASSVGRASYEQYFGPGTRLTVT.

The V gene is TRBV11-2, the J gene TRBJ2-3, with TRBD2 matching over 10 bases. Germline V gene lookup returns CDR1 SGHAT and CDR2 FQNNGV. This CDR3 spans 15 amino acids. After removal of 1 base from V and 4 bases from J, the junction contained 2 bases not matched to a gene. The CDR3 region has the DNA TGTGCCAGCAGCTTAGGTCTAGCGGGAGCAGATACGCAGTATTTT. It specifies CASSLGLAGADTQYF.

The chain links TRBV19 to TRBJ2-4; 8 positions match TRBD2. Germline V gene data show CDR1 as LNHDA and CDR2 as SQIVND (reference sequence). Losses at the gene ends were 6 bases for V and 2 bases for J; bases not matched to a gene: 3. The CDR3 length is 14 residues. The DNA for the CDR3 is TGTGCCAGTAGCGGGAGGGCCCCCAAAAACATTCAGTACTTC. Encoded protein: CASSGRAPKNIQYF.

The chain links TRBV14 to TRBJ2-1; TRBD2 agrees at 12 bases. The J segment lost 8 bases and the V segment lost 2 bases, leaving 19 bases of the junction unmatched. The germline V gene has CDR1 SGHDN and CDR2 FVKESK. This CDR3 spans 20 amino acids. The CDR3 loop is CASSQRLGLAGGFGVDEQFF. As DNA, the CDR3 is TGTGCCAGCAGCCAACGGCTTGGGCTAGCGGGAGGGTTCGGGGTGGATGAGCAGTTCTTC.

CDR3 amino acids: CAISESRDRGPEQYF. The CDR3 DNA is TGTGCCATCAGTGAGTCACGTGACAGGGGACCCGAGCAGTACTTC. The chain carries TRBV10-3 and TRBJ2-7, with 8 positions matching TRBD1. Trimming took 0 bases from V and 6 from J; bases not matched to a gene: 7. The CDR3 is 15 residues long. Germline CDR1 reads ENHRY; CDR2 reads SYGVKD.

This clone appeared once. The CDR3 loop reads CASSLQGSNEKLFF. Here the CDR3 DNA reads TGTGCCAGCAGTTTACAGGGGTCTAATGAAAAACTGTTTTTT. The gene calls are TRBV6-6 and TRBJ1-4, with TRBD1 matching 7 bases. The CDR3 loop spans 14 amino acids. The V gene's germline CDR1 is MNHNY and CDR2 SVGAGI (reference sequence). The V and J ends lost 4 bases and 3 bases, in that order; junction bases with no gene match: 2.

This clone was picked up a small number of times. The V gene is TRBV4-1, the J gene TRBJ1-4; tentatively, D is TRBD1 (5 bases). The CDR3 is made up of 16 amino acids. Trimming removed 4 bases at V and 6 bases at J, with 18 bases between. Germline assignment: CDR1 MGHRA and CDR2 YSYEKL. The chain's CDR3 is CASSRTRRGTDEKLFF. CDR3 DNA sequence: TGCGCCAGCAGCCGGACACGTCGGGGGACGGATGAAAAACTGTTTTTT.

This sequence joins TRBV6-1 and TRBJ2-3; 9 bases line up with TRBD2. V gave up 4 bases and J gave up 1 base; unmatched junction bases: 3. Germline values: CDR1 MNHNS, CDR2 SASEGT. This CDR3 has 15 amino acids. The CDR3 reads CASSALAGGTDTQYF. The DNA of the CDR3 is TGTGCCAGCAGTGCATTAGCGGGAGGCACAGATACGCAGTATTTT.